This note documents a single T cell receptor (beta chain) sequence. Antigen: not known. The record originates from a study of persistence of HIV-infected CD4 T cells. Study as a whole: Median time on suppressive ART was seven to eight years. Study-wide points: TCRbeta richness was lower in CMV- and Gag-responding cells than in anti-CD3/anti-CD28-responding cells. TCR oligoclonality correlated with proviral oligoclonality in the same sorted populations. Antigen-responding cells were enriched for degenerate expanded CDR3beta sequences.

Sequencing used immunoSEQ version 4 in survey mode. TCRdb's table, derived via immunoSEQ multiplex PCR, lists solely in-frame clones and lacks some. The sample has tens of thousands of clones; 70% to 75% are singletons. The V end was cut by 1 base, the J end by 5 bases, with 14 bases between. Germline CDR1 MNHNS, CDR2 SASEGT. This CDR3 has 15 residues. An overlapping HIV-1 Gag peptide pool stimulated these cells at about 0.94 ug/peptide/mL. CD40L/CD69 double-negative CD45RO-high memory CD4+ T cells were collected. The TCR sequence derives from an adult man with HIV who was CMV-seropositive. Sequences were derived from CD4+ T cells sorted from PBMCs after roughly 18-hour stimulation, sampled from a patient who received antiretroviral therapy. J is TRBJ1-2 and V is TRBV6-1, with D hard to call. Written as DNA, the CDR3 is TGTGCCAGCAGTGAAGGGACGGGTTTCCAATATGGCTACACCTTC. Translation gives CASSEGTGFQYGYTF.